These 25 T cell receptor beta chains originate from one sample sequenced in a study of cytomegalovirus exposure and HLA in healthy donors. Amplification used 60 Vbeta primers and 13 Jbeta primers. The table came from immunoSEQ multiplex PCR; TCRdb's copy has only in-frame clones and leaves some out. The sample shows tens of thousands of clones, approximately 80% of them seen only once. Sequencing was performed on PBMCs. The source of these receptors is a man aged 30 to 39 in good health and CMV-seronegative.

V and J are TRBV5-6 and TRBJ2-1; 9 bases are a match to TRBD2. Germline CDR1 is SGHDT and CDR2 is YYEEEE. V shed 0 bases and J 8 bases; nucleotides not matched to a gene: 6. The CDR3 runs 15 residues. In DNA, the CDR3 is TGTGCCAGCAGCTTGGAGTTAGCGGGAGCGGATGAGCAGTTCTTC. This gives the protein CASSLELAGADEQFF.

This clone was observed once. The rearrangement links TRBV11-3 to TRBJ2-3; D call uncertain. V lost 1 base and J 1 base, leaving 6 bases between the germline ends. Looked up from germline, CDR1 is SGHNT and CDR2 is YENEEA. This CDR3 contains 14 residues. The CDR3 DNA sequence: TGTGCCAGCAGCTTAGTCGGAGGCACAGATACGCAGTATTTT. Translated: CASSLVGGTDTQYF.

The V call is TRBV5-1, the J call TRBJ2-7, with TRBD1 identical over 7 bases. The CDR3 is 14 residues long. After removal of 0 bases from V and 6 bases from J, the junction contained 6 bases not matched to a gene. Germline V gene data show CDR1 as SGHRS and CDR2 as YFSETQ. The CDR3 DNA is TGCGCCAGCAGCTTGGCCGACAGGGCGCCCGAGCAGTACTTC. This translates into CASSLADRAPEQYF.

The CDR3 nucleotides read TGTGCCAGCAGCTTATCCCCAGGGGGGATAGATACGCAGTATTTT. Encoded protein: CASSLSPGGIDTQYF. V usage is TRBV11-2 and J usage is TRBJ2-3; D possibly corresponds to TRBD1 (7 bases). The V gene lost 2 bases and the J gene lost 5 bases, with 14 bases spanning the gap. CDR1 is SGHAT, CDR2 FQNNGV, per germline. This CDR3 contains 15 residues.

The J gene is TRBJ2-1, the V gene TRBV4-3, with TRBD2 matching over 9 bases. The V gene's germline CDR1 is LGHNA and CDR2 YSLEER. The CDR3 is made up of 17 amino acids. V lost 0 bases and J lost 7; bases outside the gene matches: 10. CDR3 in amino acids: CASSQDKVAGDFNEQFF. In DNA, the CDR3 is TGCGCCAGCAGCCAAGATAAGGTAGCGGGAGATTTTAATGAGCAGTTCTTC.

A single count supports this clone. This chain joins TRBV4-1 and TRBJ2-1; D perhaps matches TRBD1 (6 bases). Germline CDR1 is MGHRA and CDR2 is YSYEKL. V was cut by 8 bases and J by 2 bases, with 16 bases left in between. This CDR3 contains 15 residues. The CDR3 region is CASGGLLTAYNEQFF. CDR3 coding DNA: TGCGCCAGCGGGGGCCTGTTAACGGCCTACAATGAGCAGTTCTTC.

The chain has TRBV7-9 and TRBJ2-7, with TRBD1 identical over 7 bases. Trimming removed 3 bases from V and 3 bases from J; junction bases left unmatched: 11. Per germline, CDR1 SEHNR and CDR2 FQNEAQ (reference sequence). The CDR3 has 16 amino acids. CDR3 nucleotides: TGTGCCAGCAGCTTCACGTCGACAGGGCGAGACTACGAGCAGTACTTC. This translates into CASSFTSTGRDYEQYF.

Note on this clone: Relative to the germline gene, one junction end is altered; a read error may explain this. This chain links TRBV14 with TRBJ2-1; perhaps TRBD1 as D (5 bases). The CDR3 has 14 residues. From germline, CDR1 is SGHDN and CDR2 FVKESK. The CDR3 nucleotides are TGTGCCAGCAGCAAAGACAGTTTCTACAATGAGCAGTTCTTC. Translation gives CASSKDSFYNEQFF.

The chain uses TRBV7-8 and TRBJ1-1; maybe TRBD1 (5 bases). V lost 5 bases and J 0 bases, leaving 10 bases between the germline ends. This CDR3 has 14 residues. The germline V gene has CDR1 SGHVS and CDR2 FQNEAQ. The CDR3 DNA is TGTGCCAGCAGCGTCAGGGTGATGAACACTGAAGCTTTCTTT. Encoded protein: CASSVRVMNTEAFF.

This rearrangement joins TRBV5-1 to TRBJ2-1; 10 bases fit TRBD2. Germline V gene data show CDR1 as SGHRS and CDR2 as YFSETQ. The J segment lost 7 bases and the V segment lost 0 bases, leaving 4 bases of the junction unmatched. This CDR3 has 15 residues. CDR3 DNA: TGCGCCAGCAGCTTGGTAGCGGGAGGAGGGAATGAGCAGTTCTTC. Translating it yields CASSLVAGGGNEQFF.

V usage is TRBV6-5 and J usage is TRBJ2-7, with TRBD1 identical over 11 bases. Germline loops: CDR1 MNHEY, CDR2 SVGAGI. The V segment lost 0 bases and the J segment 3 bases; nucleotides outside the gene matches: 1. This CDR3 is built from 15 residues. Written as DNA, the CDR3 is TGTGCCAGCAGTTACTCGGGGACAGGGGGCTACGAGCAGTACTTC. This codes for CASSYSGTGGYEQYF.

This clone was counted between two and nine times. In DNA, the CDR3 is TGTGCTAACAGAAGGGGGCAGGGGTCCTACGAGCAGTACTTC. Translation gives CANRRGQGSYEQYF. The rearrangement joins TRBV2 to TRBJ2-7; 7 bases align to TRBD1. The CDR3 spans 14 residues. Germline assignment: CDR1 SNHLY and CDR2 FYNNEI.

This clone was counted once. The chain couples TRBV19 to TRBJ2-5; TRBD2 agrees at 15 bases. Trimming took 6 bases from V and 1 from J; bases not matched to a gene: 3. From germline, CDR1 is LNHDA and CDR2 SQIVND (reference sequence). CDR3 length: 16 amino acids. The CDR3 region is CASSGLAGGFQETQYF. In DNA form, the CDR3 reads TGTGCCAGTAGCGGACTAGCGGGGGGGTTCCAAGAGACCCAGTACTTC.

CDR3 protein: CASSQGPPGGVADTQYF. CDR3 in DNA: TGTGCCAGCAGCCAAGGACCCCCCGGGGGGGTTGCAGATACGCAGTATTTT. The chain is built from TRBV7-2 and TRBJ2-3; 8 bases are a match to TRBD2. The trim removed 5 bases at V and 4 bases at J, leaving 14 bases unmatched. Germline V gives CDR1 SGHTA, CDR2 FQGNSA. There are 17 residues in the CDR3.

This clone was observed a single time. The rearrangement uses TRBV19 and TRBJ1-1, with 7 bases fitting TRBD1. Per germline, CDR1 LNHDA and CDR2 SQIVND (reference sequence). The length of the CDR3 is 15 residues. V shed 5 bases, J shed 2 bases, and the junction held 8 bases outside the gene matches. Here the CDR3 DNA reads TGTGCCAGTAGTCTGGCAGGGGGATTAAACACTGAAGCTTTCTTT. It is translated as CASSLAGGLNTEAFF.

The V and J genes are TRBV27 and TRBJ1-1; possibly TRBD1 for D (6 bases). This CDR3 comprises 15 residues. The V gene lost 3 bases and the J gene lost 4 bases, with 15 bases spanning the gap. Germline CDR1 and CDR2: MNHEY and SMNVEV (reference sequence). DNA for the CDR3: TGTGCCAGCAGTTTTGGGGGACAACGTGGCACTGAAGCTTTCTTT. Residues: CASSFGGQRGTEAFF.

The chain uses TRBV7-6 and TRBJ2-1; TRBD2 agrees at 13 bases. This CDR3 contains 19 residues. Trimming took 2 bases from V and 4 from J; bases not matched to a gene: 11. Germline CDR1 is SGHVS and CDR2 is FNYEAQ. CDR3 protein: CASSLPLTSGGAVYNEQFF. The CDR3 nucleotides are TGTGCCAGCAGCTTACCCCTCACTAGCGGGGGGGCCGTGTACAATGAGCAGTTCTTC. The whole variable domain, remainder taken from reference TRBV7-6 and TRBJ2-1, is GAGVSQSPRYKVTKRGQDVALRCDPISGHVSLYWYRQALGQGPEFLTYFNYEAQQDKSGLPNDRFSAERPEGSISTLTIQRTEQRDSAMYRCASSLPLTSGGAVYNEQFFGPGTRLTVL.

V is TRBV5-4 and J is TRBJ2-7; D is perhaps TRBD1 (6 bases). Trimming left V 3 bases short and J 6 bases short, with 10 bases between. In germline, CDR1 is SGHNT, CDR2 YYREEE (reference sequence). This CDR3 comprises 12 residues. The CDR3 reads CASSSEGVEQYF. The CDR3 DNA reads TGTGCCAGCAGCTCCGAGGGGGTCGAGCAGTACTTC.

CDR3 bases: TGTGCCAGCAGCTTAGCAGGTGGGACAGTCTACTACGAGCAGTACTTC. Its translation: CASSLAGGTVYYEQYF. The chain employs TRBV7-8 and TRBJ2-7, with TRBD1 identical over 7 bases. The CDR3 runs to 16 residues. V lost 0 bases, J lost 3 bases, and 8 bases stayed unmatched. Germline V gene lookup returns CDR1 SGHVS and CDR2 FQNEAQ.

The V and J genes are TRBV20-1 and TRBJ2-7; 8 bases map to TRBD1. The J segment lost 7 bases and the V segment lost 8 bases, leaving 7 bases of the junction unmatched. Germline lookup yields CDR1 DFQATT and CDR2 SNEGSKA (reference sequence). There are 11 residues in the CDR3. Here the CDR3 reads CSPRGPGEQYF. The CDR3 DNA sequence: TGCAGTCCCAGGGGGCCGGGGGAGCAGTACTTC.

The V gene is TRBV27, the J gene TRBJ2-7, with a possible D match to TRBD1 (5 bases). The CDR3 length is 14 residues. Germline assignment: CDR1 MNHEY and CDR2 SMNVEV (reference sequence). The V and J ends lost 5 bases and 6 bases respectively, with 17 bases between them. The CDR3 region is CASSLTGIRSEQYF. Here the CDR3 DNA reads TGTGCCAGCAGTCTAACAGGTATTCGGAGCGAGCAGTACTTC.

This sequence joins TRBV4-1 and TRBJ1-3; 7 nucleotides match TRBD1. The germline V gene has CDR1 MGHRA and CDR2 YSYEKL. The CDR3 is made up of 20 amino acids. V trimming: 1 base; J trimming: 0 bases; junction bases outside the gene matches: 15. DNA for the CDR3: TGCGCCAGCAGCCAAGCCCAGGCCGAAGCCGCAGGGGGCTCTGGAAACACCATATATTTT. It yields the protein CASSQAQAEAAGGSGNTIYF.

This sequence joins TRBV11-2 and TRBJ1-4; 10 bases match TRBD1. CDR1 is SGHAT and CDR2 is FQNNGV in the germline V gene. This CDR3 comprises 14 residues. V lost 3 bases, J lost 5 bases, and 0 bases stayed unmatched. CDR3: CASSLGQGNEKLFF. CDR3 DNA sequence: TGTGCCAGCAGCTTGGGACAGGGGAATGAAAAACTGTTTTTT.

The V call is TRBV7-9, the J call TRBJ2-7, with D possibly being TRBD1 (5 bases). Trimming took off 5 bases at V and 0 bases at J, with 8 bases between the two ends. CDR1 is SEHNR and CDR2 is FQNEAQ in the germline V gene (reference sequence). This CDR3 has 13 amino acids. The CDR3 region is CASSGRDSYEQYF. As DNA, the CDR3 is TGTGCCAGCAGCGGCAGGGACTCCTACGAGCAGTACTTC.

This chain joins TRBV14 and TRBJ1-1, with 7 positions matching TRBD1. Germline CDR1 reads SGHDN; CDR2 reads FVKESK. V shed 0 bases, J shed 4 bases, and the junction held 8 bases outside the gene matches. The CDR3 is 16 amino acids. The CDR3 coding sequence is TGTGCCAGCAGCCAAGATGGGGAACAGGGGTTCACTGAAGCTTTCTTT. It specifies CASSQDGEQGFTEAFF. The full variable domain, its missing parts supplied by reference TRBV14 and TRBJ1-1, is EAGVTQFPSHSVIEKGQTVTLRCDPISGHDNLYWYRRVMGKEIKFLLHFVKESKQDESGMPNNRFLAERTGGTYSTLKVQPAELEDSGVYFCASSQDGEQGFTEAFFGQGTRLTVV.